This T cell receptor beta chain was identified during a study of cytomegalovirus exposure and HLA in healthy donors. This CDR3 region has 14 residues. The V segment lost 4 bases and the J segment 5 bases; nucleotides outside the gene matches: 7. Germline CDR1 reads SGHRS; CDR2 reads YFSETQ. Both 60 Vbeta primers and 13 Jbeta primers went into the PCR. Method: immunoSEQ multiplex PCR; TCRdb's copy keeps in-frame clones and lacks some. The repertoire has roughly 180,000 clones, 65% to 85% of them found once; the top ten carry approximately 2.4%. This rearrangement joins TRBV5-1 to TRBJ1-1, with 8 bases matching TRBD1. This sequence was found in a male donor in good health and CMV-seronegative. The sample was PBMCs. The CDR3 region is CASSPTGELTEAFF. CDR3 DNA sequence: TGCGCCAGCAGCCCGACAGGGGAACTTACTGAAGCTTTCTTT.